There are a few counts of the clone carrying this T cell receptor (beta chain). This record comes from a study of T cell responses to AZD1222 COVID-19 vaccine. Using immunoSEQ multiplex PCR, the repertoire was profiled, and TCRdb retains in-frame clones only, with some absent. The sample has some 86,000 clones, around nine tenths seen once. With 6 bases clipped from V and 2 bases from J, the junction kept 4 bases outside the gene matches. Per germline, CDR1 MNHNY and CDR2 SVGAGI (reference sequence). This CDR3 comprises 14 residues. Second doses that came at about 4 or about 12 weeks were put together.

The rearrangement uses TRBV6-6 and TRBJ2-1; 7 nucleotides line up with TRBD2. This sequence originates from an adult who received the AZD1222 COVID-19 vaccine. This specimen consisted of peripheral blood, obtained 28 days after the second AZD1222 dose. The DNA for the CDR3 is TGTGCCAGCAGCCCGGGACTACCCTACAATGAGCAGTTCTTC. The encoded protein is CASSPGLPYNEQFF.